This T cell receptor (beta chain) was sequenced during a study of T-cell reconstitution after alpha-beta-depleted transplantation in children. This CDR3 has 14 amino acids. After removal of 4 bases from V and 9 bases from J, the junction contained 6 bases not matched to a gene. Germline V CDR1 and CDR2: MNHEY, SVGAGI. Using unique molecular identifiers, the investigators prepared the TCRbeta library. TCRdb called the PCR reads again in MiXCR, with one record for every CDR3 protein. Of about 690,000 distinct CDR3 sequences detected, 16% appear once; the ten largest clones hold under 1.2%. This clonotype was counted only a few times.

V and J are TRBV6-5 and TRBJ1-6; 7 nucleotides agree with TRBD1. The sample here was PBMCs from the stem cell graft donor, taken from the stem cell graft. The receptor was derived from a human donor who donated a stem cell graft to a child with acute myeloid leukemia. For the CDR3, the DNA is TGTGCCAGCAGTTTGACAGGGATAGGTTCACCCCTCCACTTT. Translated, it gives CASSLTGIGSPLHF.